A single sample gave rise to the 14 T cell receptor beta chains below, sequenced in a study of blood T cells in healthy people across ages. Then a second PCR, running roughly 7 to 11 cycles, was carried out with a sample-barcoded 5' primer and a J-beta primer mix. Using its own MiXCR run on the 5' RACE reads, TCRdb lists one record per CDR3 protein. In the table there are 700,000 or so distinct CDR3 sequences, about 43% of which are singletons. The sequenced sample was blood. Receptors originate from an older man in good health.

The chain carries TRBV18 and TRBJ2-5; D ambiguous. The ends were cut back, 3 bases at V and 0 bases at J, with 5 bases in the middle. Germline CDR1 and CDR2: KGHSH and LQKENI. The CDR3 totals 13 residues. In DNA, the CDR3 is TGTGCCAGCTCACCGCGATACCAAGAGACCCAGTACTTC. Amino acids: CASSPRYQETQYF.

This clonotype has only a few counts. The chain recombines TRBV4-3 with TRBJ2-7, with TRBD1 matching 8 bases. After removal of 4 bases from V and 3 bases from J, the junction contained 5 bases not matched to a gene. The germline V gene has CDR1 LGHNA and CDR2 YSLEER. There are 14 residues in the CDR3. The CDR3 coding sequence is TGCGCCAGCAGCCTAAGGACAGGGCGCTACGAGCAGTACTTC. Protein product: CASSLRTGRYEQYF.

The chain has TRBV5-4 and TRBJ2-3, with TRBD2 as a possible D gene (7 bases). Trimming stripped 4 bases from V and 5 bases from J, with 23 bases between. CDR3 size: 17 residues. Germline-derived CDR1 and CDR2 are SGHNT and YYREEE (reference sequence). DNA for the CDR3: TGTGCCAGCAGCCCCGATCAGGGTGGGGGGGCGGAAGATACGCAGTATTTT. This encodes CASSPDQGGGAEDTQYF.

This clonotype has only a few counts. The chain is built from TRBV15 and TRBJ2-3, with 13 nucleotides matching TRBD2. The CDR3 loop spans 17 amino acids. The germline gives CDR1 LNHNV, CDR2 YYDKDF (reference sequence). Trimming at V came to 3 bases and at J to 6 bases, leaving 9 bases not matched to a gene. This chain's CDR3 is CATSRKLAGGLSDTQYF. The CDR3 nucleotides are TGTGCCACCAGCAGGAAACTAGCGGGGGGGCTTTCGGATACGCAGTATTTT.

The V gene is TRBV29-1, the J gene TRBJ2-2; a weak D match, TRBD1 (6 bases). The V and J ends lost 3 bases and 4 bases respectively, with 12 bases between them. This CDR3 comprises 14 residues. The germline V gene has CDR1 SQVTM and CDR2 ANQGSEA. Here the CDR3 DNA reads TGCAGCGTTGATACAGGGACAATCACCGGGGAGCTGTTTTTT. It encodes CSVDTGTITGELFF.

This rearrangement joins TRBV5-1 to TRBJ2-2; D perhaps matches TRBD1 (5 bases). The germline V gene encodes CDR1 SGHRS and CDR2 YFSETQ. Trimming removed 7 bases from V and 7 bases from J, with 23 bases in between. The CDR3 has 16 residues. The CDR3 loop reads CASGVETNLGHGELFF. DNA for the CDR3: TGCGCCAGCGGCGTTGAAACAAATCTCGGACACGGGGAGCTGTTTTTT. The full variable domain, its missing parts supplied by reference TRBV5-1 and TRBJ2-2, is KAGVTQTPRYLIKTRGQQVTLSCSPISGHRSVSWYQQTPGQGLQFLFEYFSETQRNKGNFPGRFSGRQFSNSRSEMNVSTLELGDSALYLCASGVETNLGHGELFFGEGSRLTVL.

This clonotype came up many times. The rearrangement uses TRBV28 and TRBJ2-5; weak D call: TRBD2 (6 bases). The ends were cut back, 2 bases at V and 1 base at J, with 11 bases in the middle. CDR1 and CDR2 (germline): MDHEN, SYDVKM. CDR3 length equals 15 residues. CDR3 DNA sequence: TGTGCCAGCAGTTTAAACCAGGGACTCCAAGAGACCCAGTACTTC. Its protein product is CASSLNQGLQETQYF.

This sequence joins TRBV5-5 and TRBJ2-1, with TRBD1 as a possible D gene (6 bases). Germline lookup yields CDR1 SGHKS and CDR2 YYEKEE (reference sequence). Trimming took off 2 bases at V and 2 bases at J, with 11 bases between the two ends. This CDR3 region has 15 residues. The CDR3 nucleotides are TGTGCCAGCAGCTTTGGGGGACAACCCTACAATGAGCAGTTCTTC. Encoded protein: CASSFGGQPYNEQFF.

The table lists this clonotype with a count of one. The V and J genes are TRBV12-3 or TRBV12-4 and TRBJ2-4, with 9 bases matching TRBD2. The DNA end favors TRBJ2-7, so the J call may be wrong. The CDR3 runs to 16 residues. Written as DNA, the CDR3 is TGTGCCAGCAGTTTTCCCAAGGCGGGAGGGTCCTACGAGCAGTACTTC. This sequence encodes CASSFPKAGGSYEQYF.

The rearrangement uses TRBV20-1 and TRBJ1-1; D might be TRBD1 (6 bases). The CDR3 runs to 13 residues. Trimming cost V 6 bases and J 5 bases, with 16 bases left between them. Germline-derived CDR1 and CDR2 are DFQATT and SNEGSKA (reference sequence). The DNA for the CDR3 is TGCAGTGCCCCTCCCATTCAGGGGACTGAAGCTTTCTTT. This sequence encodes CSAPPIQGTEAFF.

The chain is built from TRBV5-1 and TRBJ1-1; no clear D. V shed 3 bases and J shed 8 bases, with 5 bases lying between them. The CDR3 totals 10 residues. Looked up from germline, CDR1 is SGHRS and CDR2 is YFSETQ. This chain's CDR3 is CASSWREAFF. As DNA, the CDR3 is TGCGCCAGCAGCTGGAGGGAAGCTTTCTTT.

V usage is TRBV20-1 and J usage is TRBJ2-5; no reliable D call. The CDR3 has 14 residues. Germline CDR1 is DFQATT and CDR2 is SNEGSKA (reference sequence). The V gene lost 6 bases and the J gene lost 3 bases, with 17 bases spanning the gap. The CDR3 protein is CSASVGPPKETQYF. CDR3 coding DNA: TGCAGTGCCTCGGTGGGCCCACCAAAAGAGACCCAGTACTTC.

The rearrangement links TRBV12-3 or TRBV12-4 to TRBJ1-2; D perhaps matches TRBD1 (6 bases). The CDR3 spans 14 residues. V was trimmed by 3 bases and J by 3 bases, leaving 11 bases between them. CDR3 in DNA: TGTGCCAGCAGTTTGATGGGGGCGGACTATGGCTACACCTTC. This sequence encodes CASSLMGADYGYTF.

This chain connects TRBV5-4 to TRBJ2-7, with 12 bases lining up with TRBD1. Matching the DNA end better, TRBJ2-5 makes the J call doubtful. This CDR3 comprises 17 residues. Germline CDR1 reads SGHNT; CDR2 reads YYREEE (reference sequence). CDR3 in DNA: TGTGCCAGCAGCTTAACCGGGACAGGGGGCGCCTTGGAGACCCAGTACTTC. This codes for CASSLTGTGGALETQYF.